Following are 27 T cell receptor beta chains from one sample sequenced in a study of shared clonotypes between healthy human individuals. Cells designated naive CD8 were CD45RO-negative and were positively selected for CCR7, with terminally differentiated effector memory CD45RA+ cells excluded. Here immunoSEQ multiplex PCR was the method, and the copy in TCRdb shows in-frame clones only, minus some. The sample gives hundreds of thousands of clones, 95% to 96% of which show up once; about 0.11% is in the top ten. The sequencing input was naive CD8+ T cells sorted from blood. The origin of the receptors is a woman between 25 and 40 years old in good health.

This clone was recorded only once. The genes are TRBV5-1 and TRBJ1-2; TRBD1 is a possible D gene (5 bases). V was trimmed by 3 bases and J by 6 bases, leaving 15 bases between them. Germline CDR1 reads SGHRS; CDR2 reads YFSETQ. This CDR3 contains 14 residues. DNA for the CDR3: TGCGCCAGCAGCTCCATGGGGGTTGGAGATGGCTACACCTTC. This sequence encodes CASSSMGVGDGYTF.

The V and J genes are TRBV2 and TRBJ1-5, with TRBD1 matching 9 bases. With V trimmed by 6 bases and J by 7 bases, 13 bases remained unmatched. This CDR3 spans 16 amino acids. Germline V gene sequence: CDR1 SNHLY, CDR2 FYNNEI. The CDR3 sequence: CASRARQGEDRQPQHF. CDR3 DNA: TGTGCCAGCAGGGCCCGACAGGGGGAGGATCGACAGCCCCAGCATTTT.

This chain uses TRBV28 with TRBJ2-7, with D uncertain. CDR3 length: 11 residues. Germline V gene data show CDR1 as MDHEN and CDR2 as SYDVKM. V lost 7 bases, J lost 0 bases, and 4 bases lay in between. The CDR3 here is CASKNSYEQYF. The CDR3 coding sequence is TGTGCCAGCAAGAACTCCTACGAGCAGTACTTC.

V is TRBV7-9 and J is TRBJ2-5; 13 positions match TRBD2. J gave up 3 bases and V 4 bases, and 2 bases lay outside the gene matches. This CDR3 has 15 residues. Germline V CDR1 and CDR2: SEHNR, FQNEAQ (reference sequence). CDR3 in amino acids: CASSSGLAGEETQYF. In nucleotides, the CDR3 is TGTGCCAGCAGCTCCGGACTAGCGGGAGAAGAGACCCAGTACTTC.

The J gene is TRBJ2-1, the V gene TRBV2, with TRBD2 as a possible D gene (6 bases). There are 16 residues in the CDR3. V was cut by 7 bases and J by 3 bases, with 19 bases left in between. Germline CDR1 SNHLY, CDR2 FYNNEI. The CDR3 spells CASTKTHGGFYNEQFF. The CDR3 bases are TGTGCCAGCACCAAAACCCACGGGGGATTCTACAATGAGCAGTTCTTC.

The chain has TRBV25-1 and TRBJ1-1; D is unresolved. Germline CDR1 reads MGHDK; CDR2 reads SYGVNS. Trimming removed 6 bases at V and 4 bases at J, with 15 bases between. CDR3 length: 14 residues. This CDR3 reads CASSDLKRGTEAFF. The CDR3 nucleotides are TGTGCCAGCAGCGACCTGAAACGAGGCACTGAAGCTTTCTTT.

The genes are TRBV2 and TRBJ2-5; D not certain. This CDR3 has 12 residues. CDR1 and CDR2 from the germline V gene are SNHLY and FYNNEI. Trimming pared 8 bases from V and 1 base from J, leaving 8 bases between. CDR3 sequence: CASLASQETQYF. CDR3 in DNA: TGTGCCAGCCTGGCGAGCCAAGAGACCCAGTACTTC.

V is TRBV6-1 and J is TRBJ2-1, with no clear D. Trimming cost V 1 base and J 0 bases, with 10 bases left between them. The CDR3 covers 16 residues. CDR1 and CDR2 from the germline V gene are MNHNS and SASEGT. The CDR3 region has the DNA TGTGCCAGCAGTGAAGGACTCGAAAGCTCCTACAATGAGCAGTTCTTC. Translation gives CASSEGLESSYNEQFF.

This clone was seen once. The V call is TRBV19, the J call TRBJ2-5; 9 bases match TRBD2. The closer fit of TRBJ2-7 to the DNA end suggests the J call may be wrong. The CDR3 is 17 amino acids. The germline gives CDR1 LNHDA, CDR2 SQIVND (reference sequence). CDR3 DNA sequence: TGTGCCAGTAGTATAGATTCAGCTAGCGGGATGATCTACGAGCAGTACTTC. It codes for CASSIDSASGMIYEQYF.

This rearrangement joins TRBV5-6 to TRBJ2-3, with 7 bases matching TRBD2. CDR3 length equals 16 residues. V trimming: 0 bases; J trimming: 5 bases; junction bases outside the gene matches: 9. Germline V gives CDR1 SGHDT, CDR2 YYEEEE. In nucleotides, the CDR3 is TGTGCCAGCAGCTTGGCCTTGGGAGGGATCAGAGATACGCAGTATTTT. This translates into CASSLALGGIRDTQYF.

The J gene is TRBJ2-7, the V gene TRBV10-3; D may match TRBD1 or TRBD2 (5 bases each). The germline V gene has CDR1 ENHRY and CDR2 SYGVKD. With 5 bases removed from V and 0 bases from J, the gap between germline ends came to 11 bases. The CDR3 contains 14 residues. CDR3 region: CAISWDGSSYEQYF. DNA of the CDR3: TGTGCCATCAGTTGGGACGGTAGCTCCTACGAGCAGTACTTC.

The chain links TRBV2 to TRBJ2-2; D is perhaps TRBD1 (6 bases). Trimming took 5 bases from V and 5 from J, leaving 21 bases between them. Germline assignment: CDR1 SNHLY and CDR2 FYNNEI. This CDR3 is built from 17 residues. CDR3: CASSQDPAGVRTGELFF. The CDR3 DNA is TGTGCCAGCAGTCAGGACCCGGCAGGGGTACGGACCGGGGAGCTGTTTTTT.

As DNA, the CDR3 is TGCGCCAGCACCAGCGGGGACAGGGGTTACGAGCAGTACTTC. It encodes CASTSGDRGYEQYF. The genes are TRBV10-2 and TRBJ2-7; 10 positions match TRBD1. The V and J ends lost 7 bases and 4 bases, in that order; junction bases with no gene match: 7. The CDR3 covers 14 residues. Germline loops: CDR1 WSHSY, CDR2 SAAADI.

This rearrangement joins TRBV14 to TRBJ2-3; D is perhaps TRBD1 or TRBD2 (5 bases each). The V end was cut by 0 bases, the J end by 4 bases, with 20 bases between. Germline lookup yields CDR1 SGHDN and CDR2 FVKESK. The CDR3 has 18 amino acids. The CDR3 DNA reads TGTGCCAGCAGCCAAGATAAACTCCGGGTCGGGGACCCAGATACGCAGTATTTT. Translation gives CASSQDKLRVGDPDTQYF.

V gene TRBV6-1 combines with J gene TRBJ2-7, with 7 bases lining up with TRBD1. CDR3 length: 16 residues. V lost 1 base to trimming and J lost 2 bases; unmatched junction nucleotides: 8. Germline-derived CDR1 and CDR2 are MNHNS and SASEGT. The CDR3 sequence: CASSEEEGAETYEQYF. DNA of the CDR3: TGTGCCAGCAGTGAAGAAGAGGGGGCAGAAACCTACGAGCAGTACTTC.

The CDR3 nucleotides are TGTGCCAGCAGTCCCGAGGGGCCCAATCAGCCCCAGCATTTT. Translated, it gives CASSPEGPNQPQHF. V is TRBV6-5 and J is TRBJ1-5; D might be TRBD1 (5 bases). Germline V CDR1 and CDR2: MNHEY, SVGAGI. The CDR3 is 14 amino acids. Trimming stripped 5 bases from V and 3 bases from J, with 11 bases between.

The gene calls are TRBV7-9 and TRBJ2-5; 12 positions match TRBD1. The CDR3 is made up of 17 amino acids. With V trimmed by 5 bases and J by 1 base, 8 bases remained unmatched. In germline, CDR1 is SEHNR, CDR2 FQNEAQ (reference sequence). The CDR3 protein is CASSGGTGGSVQETQYF. In DNA, the CDR3 is TGTGCCAGCAGCGGGGGGACAGGGGGCAGCGTCCAAGAGACCCAGTACTTC.

The rearrangement uses TRBV5-4 and TRBJ2-1, with D possibly being TRBD2 (6 bases). The CDR3 totals 13 residues. V lost 0 bases, J lost 9 bases, and 10 bases lay in between. CDR1 and CDR2 from the germline V gene are SGHNT and YYREEE (reference sequence). CDR3: CASSLVGSGEQFF. The CDR3 nucleotides are TGTGCCAGCAGCTTGGTCGGGAGCGGTGAGCAGTTCTTC.

The CDR3 nucleotides read TGTGCCAGCAGCTTAGTTTCAGTAACGGGCAATGAGCAGTTCTTC. It translates to CASSLVSVTGNEQFF. The rearrangement uses TRBV11-2 and TRBJ2-1; unclear D gene. Germline assignment: CDR1 SGHAT and CDR2 FQNNGV. The CDR3 totals 15 residues. V shed 1 base and J shed 6 bases, with 13 bases lying between them.

V is TRBV6-1 and J is TRBJ1-2; 8 nucleotides agree with TRBD1. From germline, CDR1 is MNHNS and CDR2 SASEGT. Trimming cost V 3 bases and J 4 bases; bases outside gene matches: 10. This CDR3 comprises 16 residues. Here the CDR3 reads CASSDLGQGLPYGYTF. CDR3 DNA sequence: TGTGCCAGCAGTGATTTAGGACAGGGACTCCCCTATGGCTACACCTTC.

This sequence joins TRBV25-1 and TRBJ2-3; 7 nucleotides line up with TRBD2. CDR3 size: 16 residues. V was clipped by 3 bases and J by 11 bases; unmatched bases: 17. Per the germline V gene, CDR1 is MGHDK and CDR2 is SYGVNS. CDR3 bases: TGTGCCAGCAGTGATTTGGGAGGGACCCCCTCCGGGGAGCAGTATTTT. Translating gives CASSDLGGTPSGEQYF.

The CDR3 coding sequence is TGTGCCAGCAGTTTATTAGGGTTTGAGACCGGGGAGCTGTTTTTT. Translated, it gives CASSLLGFETGELFF. The chain joins TRBV28 to TRBJ2-2; D not certain. Trimming removed 1 base at V and 5 bases at J, with 11 bases between. In germline, CDR1 is MDHEN, CDR2 SYDVKM. The CDR3 length is 15 residues.

V gene TRBV4-2 combines with J gene TRBJ1-2; D is possibly TRBD1 (5 bases). The ends were cut back, 0 bases at V and 3 bases at J, with 11 bases in the middle. The germline V gene has CDR1 LGHNA and CDR2 YNFKEQ. The CDR3 length is 15 residues. The CDR3 here is CASSQDDSNYYGYTF. CDR3 DNA sequence: TGTGCCAGCAGCCAAGATGACAGTAACTACTATGGCTACACCTTC.

The rearrangement uses TRBV28 and TRBJ2-3, with D perhaps being TRBD1 or TRBD2 (5 bases each). CDR1 MDHEN and CDR2 SYDVKM come from the germline V gene. V shed 6 bases and J shed 1 base, with 11 bases lying between them. This CDR3 comprises 14 residues. For the CDR3, the DNA is TGTGCCAGCAGCCCGGGACCTCGCACAGATACGCAGTATTTT. The encoded protein is CASSPGPRTDTQYF. Supplemented by reference TRBV28 and TRBJ2-3, the full variable domain reads DVKVTQSSRYLVKRTGEKVFLECVQDMDHENMFWYRQDPGLGLRLIYFSYDVKMKEKGDIPEGYSVSREKKERFSLILESASTNQTSMYLCASSPGPRTDTQYFGPGTRLTVL.

The J gene is TRBJ2-1, the V gene TRBV5-4, with TRBD1 identical over 8 bases. Germline CDR1 and CDR2: SGHNT and YYREEE (reference sequence). The J segment lost 6 bases and the V segment lost 4 bases, leaving 9 bases of the junction unmatched. This CDR3 contains 15 residues. DNA of the CDR3: TGTGCCAGCAGCCTAGGGACAGGTCTGATCAATGAGCAGTTCTTC. Encoded protein: CASSLGTGLINEQFF.

The chain employs TRBV7-9 and TRBJ2-3; 10 positions agree with TRBD1. V lost 4 bases, J lost 4 bases, and 5 bases stayed unmatched. There are 15 residues in the CDR3. Germline loops: CDR1 SEHNR, CDR2 FQNEAQ (reference sequence). The chain's CDR3 is CASSSGQGDSDTQYF. The CDR3 coding sequence is TGTGCCAGCAGCTCCGGACAGGGGGATTCAGATACGCAGTATTTT.

The V and J genes are TRBV6-4 and TRBJ2-5, with 13 bases that match TRBD2. V gave up 6 bases and J gave up 3 bases; unmatched junction bases: 4. There are 15 residues in the CDR3. Germline V CDR1 and CDR2: MRHNA, SNTAGT. Here the CDR3 DNA reads TGTGCCAGCAGGGGGACTAGCGGGATTGAAGAGACCCAGTACTTC. As protein: CASRGTSGIEETQYF.